Listed below are T cell receptor beta chains from one sample, sequenced in a study of shared clonotypes between healthy human individuals. TCRdb's copy holds only in-frame clones and misses some; the assay was immunoSEQ multiplex PCR. The data hold about a million clones, with approximately 80% observed a single time. The sample taken for sequencing was memory CD4+ T cells from PBMCs. These receptors were collected from a man aged 18 to 30 in good health. Some clones in this sample may be carry-over from other donors' samples. CDR3s include the opening cysteine and the closing phenylalanine or tryptophan. The order of the fields is J gene, D gene, CDR3 length, V gene, clone size, CDR3 protein, CDR3 DNA. A D gene is named only where the DNA matches it firmly. Not every row has a clone size; where given, it reads once, few, many or a size class.

TRBJ2-2 TRBD1 19 TRBV7-3 . CASSLFPRTGRTNTGELFF TGTGCCAGCAGCTTATTCCCCCGGACAGGGAGGACCAACACCGGGGAGCTGTTTTTT
TRBJ2-5 TRBD2 20 TRBV9 . CASSEGETWGLAGGKETQYF TGTGCCAGCAGCGAGGGGGAGACCTGGGGACTAGCGGGAGGGAAGGAGACCCAGTACTTC
TRBJ2-7 TRBD2 17 TRBV5-4 . CASSRGTSGRSGYEQYF TGTGCCAGCAGCCGGGGGACTAGCGGGAGATCGGGGTACGAGCAGTACTTC
TRBJ2-3 . 14 TRBV5-1 . CASSLAQPTDTQYF TGCGCCAGCAGCTTGGCCCAGCCGACAGATACGCAGTATTTT
TRBJ1-3 . 15 TRBV13 . CASSLGWDLGNTIYF TGTGCCAGCAGCTTAGGGTGGGATTTAGGAAACACCATATATTTT
TRBJ2-7 . 14 TRBV6-6 . CASSYLAGAMEQYF TGTGCCAGCAGTTACTTGGCAGGTGCTATGGAGCAGTACTTC
TRBJ1-4 . 14 TRBV2 . CASRRFEGNEKLFF TGTGCCAGCAGGAGGTTTGAGGGGAATGAAAAACTGTTTTTT
TRBJ2-5 TRBD2 17 TRBV18 . CASSPGLADMYQETQYF TGTGCCAGCTCACCCGGGCTAGCGGACATGTACCAAGAGACCCAGTACTTC
TRBJ1-2 TRBD1 13 TRBV30 . CAWSRLTGFGYTF TGTGCCTGGAGTAGGCTGACAGGGTTTGGCTACACCTTC
TRBJ1-1 . 15 TRBV18 . CASSPGAAANTEAFF TGTGCCAGCTCCCCTGGTGCGGCAGCGAACACTGAAGCTTTCTTT
TRBJ2-5 . 15 TRBV7-9 . CASSLGIGEQETQYF TGTGCCAGCAGCTTAGGGATAGGGGAGCAAGAGACCCAGTACTTC
TRBJ2-7 . 15 TRBV6-6 . CASSGRMGAGGEQYF TGTGCCAGCAGCGGCCGTATGGGAGCAGGCGGCGAGCAGTACTTC
TRBJ1-1 TRBD1 16 TRBV7-9 few CASSLVMGQPLTEAFF TGTGCCAGCAGCTTAGTAATGGGACAGCCGCTCACTGAAGCTTTCTTT
TRBJ2-1 . 15 TRBV5-4 . CASSLYAGSYNEQFF TGTGCCAGCAGCTTATACGCAGGCTCCTACAATGAGCAGTTCTTC
TRBJ1-2 . 12 TRBV6-1 few CASSTITGINTF TGTGCCAGCAGTACGATAACAGGGATTAACACCTTC
TRBJ1-5 . 13 TRBV10-3 . CAISPGVNQPQHF TGTGCCATCTCCCCAGGGGTCAATCAGCCCCAGCATTTT
TRBJ2-7 TRBD1 13 TRBV9 . CASSSRQGEEQYF TGTGCCAGCAGCTCCCGACAGGGTGAAGAGCAGTACTTC
TRBJ1-1 . 15 TRBV14 . CASSRHREVGTEAFF TGTGCCAGCAGCCGACACAGGGAGGTGGGCACTGAAGCTTTCTTT
TRBJ2-6 . 12 TRBV29-1 . CSVASGANVLTF TGCAGCGTTGCGTCCGGGGCCAACGTCCTGACTTTC
TRBJ1-4 . 13 TRBV4-1 . CASSQVEGLKLFF TGCGCCAGCAGCCAAGTTGAGGGGTTAAAACTGTTTTTT
TRBJ2-1 TRBD1 18 TRBV28 . CASSFMRQGANSYNEQFF TGTGCCAGCAGTTTCATGCGGCAGGGGGCCAACTCCTACAATGAGCAGTTCTTC
TRBJ2-7 . 14 TRBV5-1 few CASSLGLVGSEQYF TGCGCCAGCAGCTTGGGGCTAGTTGGCTCCGAGCAGTACTTC
TRBJ2-1 TRBD1 13 TRBV11-3 . CASSPDRANEQFF TGTGCCAGCAGCCCGGACAGGGCGAATGAGCAGTTCTTC
TRBJ1-5 . 14 TRBV19 . CASSITYGDQPQHF TGTGCCAGTAGTATAACCTATGGGGATCAGCCCCAGCATTTT
TRBJ2-7 . 13 TRBV23-1 . CASNPTGIYEQYF TGCGCCAGCAATCCGACAGGAATCTACGAGCAGTACTTC
TRBJ1-2 . 14 TRBV5-6 . CASSLRSASPGYTF TGTGCCAGCAGTCTCAGGAGTGCTTCCCCTGGCTACACCTTC
TRBJ2-5 . 13 TRBV14 . CASSPGQLQTQYF TGTGCCAGCAGCCCCGGACAGCTCCAGACCCAGTACTTC
TRBJ2-1 . 15 TRBV7-2 . CASTPGRGGYNEQFF TGTGCCAGCACCCCCGGAAGGGGAGGATACAATGAGCAGTTCTTC
TRBJ1-6 . 16 TRBV2 . CASVLTRGSENSLLHF TGTGCCAGCGTACTCACCCGGGGCAGTGAGAATTCACTCCTCCACTTT
TRBJ2-5 . 12 TRBV6-1 once CASTKSSETQYF TGTGCCAGCACCAAGAGTTCGGAGACCCAGTACTTC
TRBJ2-2 TRBD2 17 TRBV19 . CASSRSSGRLNTGELFF TGTGCCAGTAGTAGATCTAGCGGGAGGTTGAACACCGGGGAGCTGTTTTTT
TRBJ2-5 TRBD1 16 TRBV4-1 few CASSQDEAGGWQTQYF TGCGCCAGCAGCCAAGATGAGGCAGGGGGCTGGCAGACCCAGTACTTC
TRBJ2-1 . 14 TRBV30 . CAWSTRATSDEQFF TGTGCCTGGAGTACCCGCGCCACCTCGGATGAGCAGTTCTTC
TRBJ2-6 . 16 TRBV2 . CASSQRAGTGANVLTF TGTGCCAGCAGCCAAAGGGCAGGGACTGGGGCCAACGTCCTGACTTTC
TRBJ2-7 TRBD1 14 TRBV28 . CASTNGGQGNEQYF TGTGCCAGCACCAATGGGGGACAGGGGAATGAGCAGTACTTC
TRBJ2-3 . 16 TRBV7-8 . CASSDPDWTSTDTQYF TGTGCCAGCAGCGACCCGGACTGGACTAGCACAGATACGCAGTATTTT
TRBJ2-3 . 13 TRBV7-6 . CASSLAEGSEQYF TGTGCCAGCAGCTTAGCGGAAGGGTCCGAGCAGTATTTT
TRBJ2-7 . 13 TRBV7-3 . CASSPGGIYEQYF TGTGCCAGCAGCCCAGGGGGGATCTACGAGCAGTACTTC
TRBJ2-7 TRBD2 16 TRBV27 . CASSFFSVAGGGEQYF TGTGCCAGCAGTTTCTTTTCGGTAGCGGGAGGCGGTGAGCAGTACTTC
TRBJ1-1 . 14 TRBV4-1 . CASRGPLMNTEAFF TGCGCCAGCCGGGGTCCCCTCATGAACACTGAAGCTTTCTTT
TRBJ1-1 . 13 TRBV9 . CASSVGWGTEAFF TGTGCCAGCAGCGTAGGGTGGGGCACTGAAGCTTTCTTT
TRBJ2-4 . 14 TRBV29-1 . CSVGIGSAKNIQYF TGCAGCGTTGGTATCGGGTCAGCCAAAAACATTCAGTACTTC
TRBJ2-4 . 13 TRBV11-2 once CASSPGRGNIQYF TGTGCCAGCAGCCCCGGTCGCGGAAACATTCAGTACTTC
TRBJ2-7 . 11 TRBV15 . CATSSSYEQYF TGTGCCACCAGCAGCTCATACGAGCAGTACTTC
TRBJ2-7 . 14 TRBV6-5 . CASSLSQGTYEQYF TGTGCCAGCAGTTTATCTCAGGGGACCTACGAGCAGTACTTC
TRBJ2-3 . 15 TRBV9 once CASSTASASTDTQYF TGTGCCAGCAGCACTGCTAGCGCGAGCACAGATACGCAGTATTTT